This T cell receptor beta chain was sequenced in a study of cytomegalovirus exposure and HLA in healthy donors. About this clone itself: Its antigen is still unknown.

PCR used 60 Vbeta primers and 13 Jbeta primers. The data were produced by immunoSEQ multiplex PCR, yet TCRdb's version contains in-frame clones alone and is incomplete. Among roughly 190,000 clones listed, around 90% were seen once. Germline V CDR1 and CDR2: LGHNA, YNFKEQ. The CDR3 totals 15 residues. Trimming removed 1 base at V and 5 bases at J, with 14 bases between. Study-level findings and limits: Presence/absence results assume similar sequencing depth per donor, which may not hold. A missense variant in DCLRE1C was later tied to TCR beta V- and J-gene trimming. Reportedly, TCR beta sequences accurately predicted HLA-A and HLA-B alleles in most subjects.

The material sequenced was PBMCs. The rearrangement joins TRBV4-2 to TRBJ1-2, with D tentatively TRBD1 (6 bases). The sequence was obtained from a woman aged 18-35 years in good health and CMV-seronegative. The CDR3 coding sequence is TGTGCCAGCAGCCAAGGGGATACAGGGCTGTATGGCTACACCTTC. This translates into CASSQGDTGLYGYTF.